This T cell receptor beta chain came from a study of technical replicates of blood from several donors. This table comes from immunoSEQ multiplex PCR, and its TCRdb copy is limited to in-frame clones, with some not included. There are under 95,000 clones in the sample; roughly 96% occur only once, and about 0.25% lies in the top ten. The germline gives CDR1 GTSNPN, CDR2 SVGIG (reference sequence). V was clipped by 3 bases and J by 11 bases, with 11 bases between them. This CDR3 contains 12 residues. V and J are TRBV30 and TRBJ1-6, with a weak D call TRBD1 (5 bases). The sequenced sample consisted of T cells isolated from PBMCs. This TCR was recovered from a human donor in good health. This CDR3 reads CAWSLQGTPLHF. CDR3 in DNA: TGTGCCTGGAGCTTGCAGGGTACACCCCTCCACTTT.